This T cell receptor beta chain is drawn from a study of T cell responses to AZD1222 COVID-19 vaccine. CDR1 and CDR2 (germline): SGHNT, YYREEE (reference sequence). The CDR3 spans 11 residues. The V gene lost 7 bases and the J gene lost 5 bases, with 9 bases spanning the gap. A note on this clone: The antigen remains unidentified.

Study-level points and caveats: Unmutated variant regions are reportedly the target of nearly half of TCRs that are spike-specific. There were mostly white British donors and more females than males, and clonal diversity was possibly underestimated.

Data came from immunoSEQ multiplex PCR; TCRdb stores just in-frame clones and leaves some out. The sample lists 150,000 to 200,000 clones; roughly 90% were seen once. This chain joins TRBV5-4 and TRBJ1-1; the D is unclear. The receptor was isolated from an adult in good health. The material sequenced was peripheral blood, taken on day 0 of AZD1222 vaccination. CDR3 bases: TGTGCCAGCTCGGCGAGGACTGAAGCTTTCTTT. Protein: CASSARTEAFF.